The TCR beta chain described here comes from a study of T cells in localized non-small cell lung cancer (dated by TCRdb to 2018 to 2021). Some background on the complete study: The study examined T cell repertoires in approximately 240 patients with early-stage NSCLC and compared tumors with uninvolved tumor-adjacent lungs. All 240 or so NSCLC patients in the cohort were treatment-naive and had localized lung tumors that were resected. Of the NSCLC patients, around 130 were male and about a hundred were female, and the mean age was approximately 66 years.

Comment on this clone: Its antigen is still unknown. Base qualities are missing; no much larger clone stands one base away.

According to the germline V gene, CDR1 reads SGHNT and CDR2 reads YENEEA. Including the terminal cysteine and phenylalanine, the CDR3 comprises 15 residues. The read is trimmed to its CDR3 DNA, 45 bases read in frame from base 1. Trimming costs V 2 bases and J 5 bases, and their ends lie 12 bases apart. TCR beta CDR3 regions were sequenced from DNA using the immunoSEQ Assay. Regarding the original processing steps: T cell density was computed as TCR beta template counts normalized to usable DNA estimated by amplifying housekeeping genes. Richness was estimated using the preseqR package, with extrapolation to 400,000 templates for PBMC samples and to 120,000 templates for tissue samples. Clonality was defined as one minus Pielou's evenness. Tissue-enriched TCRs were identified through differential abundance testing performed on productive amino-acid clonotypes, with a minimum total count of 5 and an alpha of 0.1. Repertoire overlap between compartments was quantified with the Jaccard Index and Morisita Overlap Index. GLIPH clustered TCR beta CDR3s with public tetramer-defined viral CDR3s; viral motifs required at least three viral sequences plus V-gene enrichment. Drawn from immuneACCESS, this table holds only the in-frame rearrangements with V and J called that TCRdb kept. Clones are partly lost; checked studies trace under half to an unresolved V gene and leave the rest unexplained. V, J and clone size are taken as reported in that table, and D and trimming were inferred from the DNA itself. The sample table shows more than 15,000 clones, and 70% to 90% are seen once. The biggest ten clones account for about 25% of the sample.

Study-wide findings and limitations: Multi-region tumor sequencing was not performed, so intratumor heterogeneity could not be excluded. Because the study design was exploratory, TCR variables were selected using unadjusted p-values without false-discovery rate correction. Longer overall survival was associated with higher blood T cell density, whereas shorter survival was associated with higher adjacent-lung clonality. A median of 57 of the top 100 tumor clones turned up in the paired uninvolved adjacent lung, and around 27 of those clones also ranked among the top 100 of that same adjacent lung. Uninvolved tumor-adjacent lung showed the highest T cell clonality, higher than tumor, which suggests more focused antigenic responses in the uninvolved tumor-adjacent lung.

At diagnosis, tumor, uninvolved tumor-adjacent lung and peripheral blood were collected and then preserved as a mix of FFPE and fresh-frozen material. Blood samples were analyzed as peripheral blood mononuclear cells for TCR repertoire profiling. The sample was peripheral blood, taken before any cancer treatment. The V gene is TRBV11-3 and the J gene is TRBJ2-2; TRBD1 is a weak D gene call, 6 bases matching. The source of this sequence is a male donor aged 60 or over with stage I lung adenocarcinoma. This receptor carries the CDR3 CASSLRTGQTGELFF. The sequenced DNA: TGTGCCAGCAGCTTAAGAACAGGGCAAACCGGGGAGCTGTTTTTT.